This T cell receptor beta chain appears in the sequencing data of a study of T cell repertoires in cytomegalovirus infection. TCRdb itself ran the reads through MiXCR, one entry per CDR3 protein. The sample gives 100,000 to 120,000 distinct CDR3 sequences, 30% of which show up once; 40% to 45% is in the top ten. The V end was cut by 0 bases, the J end by 5 bases, with 9 bases between. The CDR3 contains 14 residues. CDR1 and CDR2 (germline): MNHEY, SVGEGT. Details on this clonotype: Its antigen is as yet unknown.

This TCR was recovered from a human donor in good health (CMV status not recorded). Some clones in this sample may be carry-over from other donors' samples. This chain uses TRBV6-2 or TRBV6-3 with TRBJ2-3; D gene ambiguous. Sequences were derived from CD8+ T cells from cultured PBMCs, sampled from culture after CMV antigen stimulation. CDR3 nucleotide sequence: TGTGCCAGCAGTTACTCGAACCGAGTAGATACGCAGTATTTT. Protein sequence: CASSYSNRVDTQYF.